The following is a TCR beta chain sequence with its context. The antigen remains undetermined. Method: immunoSEQ multiplex PCR; TCRdb's copy keeps in-frame clones and lacks some. The table lists around 18,000 clones, 70% to 75% of them singletons, with 30% in the top ten. Unexposed donor CD4+ T cells date from about 2010-2019, before the COVID-19 pandemic. CD4+ T cells were isolated from the cells after less than 13 days of culture. Unexposed-donor CD4+ T cells were probed with SARS-CoV-2 S/N and four cold-coronavirus spikes, cells permitting. V was shortened by 0 bases and J by 2 bases, with 5 bases between the two germline ends. CDR1 and CDR2 from the germline V gene are LGHNT and FRNRAP. This CDR3 is built from 14 residues. The data belong to a study of CD4 T cells in relation to SARS-CoV-2 and coronaviruses. Across the whole study: Negative control cultures got HIV-1 Nef peptides or no peptide.

Sequences were obtained from CD4+ T cells from PBMCs, cultured in vitro. This chain joins TRBV12-5 and TRBJ2-1; D is undetermined. The sequence was collected from a human donor in good health. CDR3 sequence reads: CASGLVRTYNEQFF. In nucleotides, the CDR3 is TGTGCTAGTGGTTTGGTACGGACCTACAATGAGCAGTTCTTC.